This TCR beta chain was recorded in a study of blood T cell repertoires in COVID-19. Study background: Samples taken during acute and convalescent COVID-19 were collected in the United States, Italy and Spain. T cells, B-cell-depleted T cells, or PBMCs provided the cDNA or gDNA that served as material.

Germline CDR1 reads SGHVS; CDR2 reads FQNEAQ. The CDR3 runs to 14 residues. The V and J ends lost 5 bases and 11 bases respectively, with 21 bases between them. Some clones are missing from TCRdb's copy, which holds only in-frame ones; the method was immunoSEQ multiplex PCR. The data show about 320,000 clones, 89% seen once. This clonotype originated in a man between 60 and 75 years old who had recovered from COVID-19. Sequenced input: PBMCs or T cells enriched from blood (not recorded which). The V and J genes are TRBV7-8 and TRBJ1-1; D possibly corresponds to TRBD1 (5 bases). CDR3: CASSPSRTQAGAFF. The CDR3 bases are TGTGCCAGCAGCCCCTCCCGGACACAGGCCGGGGCTTTCTTT.